This is a list of T cell receptor beta chains from one sample in a study of tumor-infiltrating lymphocytes in oesophageal squamous cell carcinoma. From the PCR reads, TCRdb called clonotypes with MiXCR, one entry per CDR3 protein. The sample records approximately 9,400 distinct CDR3 sequences, roughly 60% being singletons. The sample consisted of esophageal tumor tissue. These receptors came from a female donor with esophageal squamous cell carcinoma. Both conserved end residues are part of each CDR3. The order of the fields is V gene, CDR3 length, D gene, J gene, clone size, CDR3 DNA, CDR3 protein. A D gene is named only where the DNA matches it firmly. Size is stated for part of the rows, as once, few or many counts, or as a class when the clone is expanded.

TRBV7-6	14	.	TRBJ1-4	.	TGTGCCAGCAGGGATCCCTTAACTAATGAAAAACTGTTTTTT	CASRDPLTNEKLFF
TRBV7-3	16	.	TRBJ2-3	once	TGTGCCAGCAGCCCCTCTGGGACAAGGACTCGCGATACGCAGTATTTT	CASSPSGTRTRDTQYF
TRBV6-8	15	.	TRBJ1-6	.	TGTGCCAGCAGTTATGGCAGATTTTATAATTCACCCCTCCACTTT	CASSYGRFYNSPLHF
TRBV7-2	13	.	TRBJ2-5	.	TGTGCCAGCGGGGGGGGCACCAAAGAGACCCAGTACTTC	CASGGGTKETQYF
TRBV7-3	14	TRBD2	TRBJ2-7	.	TGTGCCAGCAGCCCGTCGGGGGGTCGGTACGAGCAGTACTTC	CASSPSGGRYEQYF
TRBV7-2	13	.	TRBJ2-7	.	TGTGCCAGCAGCCCCCGGGTGTCCTACGAGCAGTACTTC	CASSPRVSYEQYF
TRBV12-3/TRBV12-4	16	.	TRBJ1-1	medium-sized	TGTGCCAGCAGCCTATTGATTAAGGGACGGAACACTGAAGCTTTCTTT	CASSLLIKGRNTEAFF
TRBV2	14	.	TRBJ2-7	medium-sized	TGTGCCAGCCAAGTCAGGGCGGGCCTCGCCGAGCAGTACTTC	CASQVRAGLAEQYF
TRBV7-2	16	.	TRBJ2-1	.	TGTGCCAGCAGCTTAGCGAATAGCGGAACCTACAATGAGCAGTTCTTC	CASSLANSGTYNEQFF
TRBV7-9	15	TRBD1	TRBJ2-4	.	TGTGCCAGCAGCCGTGACACAGGGGGCATAAACATTCAGTACTTC	CASSRDTGGINIQYF
TRBV7-6	14	.	TRBJ2-3	.	TGTGCCAGCAGCTTGCCGGGGGCGCAAGATACGCAGTATTTT	CASSLPGAQDTQYF
TRBV24-1	17	TRBD1	TRBJ2-3	medium-sized	TGTGCCACCAGTGATCTAAACAGGGGGCCGGGCACAGATACGCAGTATTTT	CATSDLNRGPGTDTQYF
TRBV6-1	15	TRBD1	TRBJ1-4	.	TGTGCCAGCAGTGAGACCGGGACAGGGAATGAAAAACTGTTTTTT	CASSETGTGNEKLFF
TRBV7-2	15	TRBD2	TRBJ2-1	.	TGTGCCAGCAGCCCAACTAGCGGGGGATACAATGAGCAGTTCTTC	CASSPTSGGYNEQFF
TRBV5-8	15	.	TRBJ2-3	.	TGTGCCAGCAGCTTGGTGACAGCTACTATAGATACGCAGTATTTT	CASSLVTATIDTQYF
TRBV7-9	13	.	TRBJ2-1	.	TGTGCCAGCAGCTTAGCGTCGCTAGCGGAGCAGTTCTTC	CASSLASLAEQFF
TRBV7-2	11	.	TRBJ2-1	.	TGTGCCAGCAGCCCCGCCAATGAGCAGTTCTTC	CASSPANEQFF
TRBV7-9	12	TRBD1	TRBJ2-1	.	TGTGCCAGCAGCTTTGGGACAGGAGAGCAGTTCTTC	CASSFGTGEQFF
TRBV12-3/TRBV12-4	14	TRBD1	TRBJ2-5	.	TGTGCCAGCAGTCTCAGGGGGCAGAGGGAGACCCAGTACTTC	CASSLRGQRETQYF
TRBV10-2	14	TRBD1	TRBJ1-6	.	TGCGCCAGCAGTGAGACGAGACGGGACAGCGAGCAGTACTTT	CASSETRRDSEQYF
TRBV11-2	19	TRBD2	TRBJ2-1	.	TGTGCCAGCAGCTTATACCGACTAGCGGGCTCATCGGAAGCAGGGGAGCAGTTCTTC	CASSLYRLAGSSEAGEQFF
TRBV7-3	15	.	TRBJ2-2	.	TGTGCCAGCAGTGAACAGGGTCCGAACACCGGGGAGCTGTTTTTT	CASSEQGPNTGELFF
TRBV28	13	.	TRBJ2-1	few	TGTGCCAGCAGTTCACAGGGTTACAATGAGCAGTTCTTC	CASSSQGYNEQFF
TRBV6-6	15	.	TRBJ2-5	.	TGTGCCAGCAGTTACTCGATTCTCGAAGGGGAGACCCAGTACTTC	CASSYSILEGETQYF
TRBV11-1	12	TRBD1	TRBJ2-1	.	TGTGCCAGCAGCCGGACAGGTAATGAGCAGTTCTTC	CASSRTGNEQFF
TRBV6-6	14	TRBD2	TRBJ2-1	once	TGTGCCAGCTGGGCATCTAGCGGGAGCAATGAGCAGTTCTTC	CASWASSGSNEQFF
TRBV7-2	13	.	TRBJ2-1	.	TGTGCCAGCAGCCTGGCAAGCTCCTATGAGCAGTTCTTC	CASSLASSYEQFF
TRBV7-1	12	.	TRBJ2-1	.	TGTGCCAGCAGGGAGGAGGAAAGGGGACAGTTCTTC	CASREEERGQFF
TRBV10-2	16	TRBD1	TRBJ1-2	.	TGCGCCAGCAGTGAACGACCGACAGGGGGATACTATGGCTACACCTTC	CASSERPTGGYYGYTF